This T cell receptor (beta chain) was recovered during a study of graft-versus-host responses after intestinal transplantation. Study-wide context: Recipients had transplants, and these were multivisceral, liver-intestinal, or isolated intestinal. Tacrolimus and steroids were given for roughly 3 years to all recipients after anti-thymocyte globulin induction.

This clone was seen just once. Its cognate antigen is unknown. Germline CDR1 and CDR2: MNHEY and SVGAGI. This CDR3 contains 14 residues. V shed 7 bases and J 4 bases; nucleotides not matched to a gene: 8. Repertoires were generated with immunoSEQ multiplex PCR, while TCRdb's copy carries only in-frame clones and drops some. The repertoire holds nearly 110,000 clones, roughly 90% seen once, with around 0.76% in the top ten. Study-level results: GvH clones detected in recipient marrow included some appearing first in ileum or blood. An association linked early post-transplant HvG declines with peak circulating GvH clone levels.

The chain employs TRBV6-5 and TRBJ1-2; 8 positions agree with TRBD1. The sequencing here drew on unstimulated CD4+ T cells sorted from spleen or lymph node cells, taken before transplant. The source of this sequence is a human donor who was the organ donor for an intestinal transplant. CDR3 DNA: TGTGCCAGCAACCCAACGGGACAGGTCTATGGCTACACCTTC. Translated: CASNPTGQVYGYTF.